Below, 21 T cell receptor beta chains from the same sample are listed, as sequenced in a study of shared clonotypes between healthy human individuals. Assay: immunoSEQ multiplex PCR; the TCRdb copy retains only in-frame clones and omits some. Found here are around 500,000 clones, 60% to 80% of them singletons; the top ten hold 12%. Sequencing used PBMCs. These receptor sequences come from a woman between 40 and 50 years old in good health. Some clones in this sample may be carry-over from other donors' samples.

The chain links TRBV19 to TRBJ2-7; a weak D match, TRBD1 (5 bases). V dropped 5 bases and J dropped 4 bases, with 30 bases sitting between them. The V gene's germline CDR1 is LNHDA and CDR2 SQIVND (reference sequence). CDR3 length: 19 residues. The CDR3 bases are TGTGCCAGTAGTGAAAACCCACATCAGACAGAGCCAACGTATTACGAGCAGTACTTC. This codes for CASSENPHQTEPTYYEQYF.

The rearrangement joins TRBV6-5 to TRBJ2-5, with TRBD1 matching 9 bases. Germline V lookup: CDR1 MNHEY, CDR2 SVGAGI. The CDR3 length is 16 residues. Trimming took 4 bases from V and 4 from J; bases not matched to a gene: 10. This CDR3 reads CASSFTPGTGRETQYF. The CDR3 DNA sequence: TGTGCCAGCAGTTTCACTCCGGGGACAGGGCGAGAGACCCAGTACTTC.

A word on this clone: Likely a read error: the CDR3 ends without its conserved phenylalanine or tryptophan. The genes are TRBV30 and TRBJ1-5; 7 bases match TRBD1. Germline V CDR1 and CDR2: GTSNPN, SVGIG (reference sequence). J gave up 5 bases and V 5 bases, and 12 bases lay outside the gene matches. This CDR3 contains 15 residues. The CDR3 bases are TGTGCCTGGGCCGAACAGGGGAAGGGGGATCAGCCCCAGCATATC. Encoded protein: CAWAEQGKGDQPQHI.

CDR3 in DNA: TGTGCCAGCAGTGAAGGGACAGGGGTAAGTCAGCCCCAGCATTTT. Protein product: CASSEGTGVSQPQHF. V gene TRBV6-1 combines with J gene TRBJ1-5; 9 nucleotides agree with TRBD1. The CDR3 loop spans 15 amino acids. After removal of 1 base from V and 6 bases from J, the junction contained 4 bases not matched to a gene. Germline assignment: CDR1 MNHNS and CDR2 SASEGT.

As for this clone: This may be a read error: a much more frequent sequence differs by one nucleotide. Without the conserved terminal phenylalanine or tryptophan, this CDR3 likely stems from a read error. The J gene is TRBJ2-3, the V gene TRBV4-3; no clear D gene. V lost 0 bases and J lost 4, with 8 bases in between. CDR3 size: 14 residues. Per germline, CDR1 LGHNA and CDR2 YSLEER. In DNA, the CDR3 is TGCGCCAGCAGCCAAGAGCGTGGAGCAGATACGCAGTATCTT. Amino acid sequence: CASSQERGADTQYL.

The CDR3 nucleotides are TGTGCCAGCAGCCCCCTCGAGCGGGGGGAGAATCAGCCCCAGCATTTT. Protein: CASSPLERGENQPQHF. The chain is built from TRBV7-2 and TRBJ1-5, with TRBD1 as a possible D gene (5 bases). This CDR3 has 16 residues. Germline V CDR1 and CDR2: SGHTA, FQGNSA. V was shortened by 5 bases and J by 4 bases, with 18 bases between the two germline ends.

The rearrangement joins TRBV30 to TRBJ1-5; D remains ambiguous. V was shortened by 7 bases and J by 1 base, with 17 bases between the two germline ends. CDR1 and CDR2 from the germline V gene are GTSNPN and SVGIG (reference sequence). This CDR3 region has 15 residues. Here the CDR3 reads CASSGGLPSNQPQHF. The CDR3 region has the DNA TGTGCCTCCTCGGGAGGGCTCCCAAGCAATCAGCCCCAGCATTTT.

V usage is TRBV7-9 and J usage is TRBJ2-3; the match to TRBD2 covers 10 bases. The CDR3 length is 17 residues. CDR1 SEHNR and CDR2 FQNEAQ come from the germline V gene (reference sequence). Unmatched junction bases numbered 8, after V lost 4 bases and J lost 1 base. The CDR3 DNA reads as TGTGCCAGCAGCTCCCCTCCCGGGACTAGCGGCACAGATACGCAGTATTTT. This encodes CASSSPPGTSGTDTQYF. Using reference TRBV7-9 and TRBJ2-3 for the parts outside the CDR3, the full variable domain is DTGVSQNPRHKITKRGQNVTFRCDPISEHNRLYWYRQTLGQGPEFLTYFQNEAQLEKSRLLSDRFSAERPKGSFSTLEIQRTEQGDSAMYLCASSSPPGTSGTDTQYFGPGTRLTVL.

The V and J genes are TRBV10-3 and TRBJ2-1, with 9 bases aligning to TRBD2. V shed 10 bases and J 7 bases; nucleotides not matched to a gene: 8. CDR3 length: 13 amino acids. Germline CDR1 reads ENHRY; CDR2 reads SYGVKD. The chain's CDR3 is CATNSGSGNEQFF. CDR3 DNA: TGTGCCACTAATAGCGGGAGCGGGAATGAGCAGTTCTTC.

This clone has just a few counts. V usage is TRBV29-1 and J usage is TRBJ2-5, with D perhaps assigned TRBD1 or TRBD2 (5 bases each). The end of the DNA is better explained by TRBJ2-7, so the J call may be wrong. The germline V gene has CDR1 SQVTM and CDR2 ANQGSEA. This CDR3 comprises 14 residues. DNA of the CDR3: TGCAGCGCTACTATGTCCGGGGCCGCGGTCGAGCAGTACTTC. This sequence encodes CSATMSGAAVEQYF.

This clone showed up just once. The chain joins TRBV14 to TRBJ1-2; maybe TRBD1 (6 bases). Germline-derived CDR1 and CDR2 are SGHDN and FVKESK. Trimming pared 4 bases from V and 4 bases from J, leaving 13 bases between. This CDR3 contains 14 residues. The CDR3 DNA reads TGTGCCAGCAGCCGCCTACAGGGATCCTATGGCTACACCTTC. It encodes CASSRLQGSYGYTF.

This chain joins TRBV5-1 and TRBJ2-7; D may be TRBD1 or TRBD2 (5 bases each). Germline V gene sequence: CDR1 SGHRS, CDR2 YFSETQ. Between the trimmed V and J ends, which lost 0 bases and 4 bases, there was a span of 11 bases. The CDR3 contains 14 residues. CDR3 in amino acids: CASSLAGTEYEQYF. CDR3 coding DNA: TGCGCCAGCAGCTTGGCCGGGACGGAATACGAGCAGTACTTC.

This clone was seen more than once but under ten times. The chain couples TRBV5-8 to TRBJ1-5, with TRBD1 as a possible D gene (5 bases). From germline, CDR1 is SGHTS and CDR2 YDEGEE. This CDR3 has 17 amino acids. V lost 2 bases to trimming and J lost 0 bases, with 15 bases between them. CDR3 region: CASSLFSTAYSNQPQHF. For the CDR3, the DNA is TGTGCCAGCAGCTTATTCTCGACAGCCTATAGCAATCAGCCCCAGCATTTT.

The genes are TRBV28 and TRBJ1-1; 11 positions match TRBD1. Germline V gene data show CDR1 as MDHEN and CDR2 as SYDVKM. The V and J ends lost 5 bases and 7 bases, in that order; junction bases with no gene match: 6. The CDR3 sequence is 14 residues long. CDR3: CASSDGQGAFEAFF. The CDR3 bases are TGTGCCAGCAGTGACGGACAGGGGGCTTTTGAAGCTTTCTTT.

The V and J genes are TRBV28 and TRBJ1-4, with a tentative D call TRBD1 (6 bases). CDR3 length equals 14 residues. The V end lost 4 bases, the J end lost 8 bases, and 14 bases lay between the germline ends. CDR1 and CDR2 (germline): MDHEN, SYDVKM. The CDR3 DNA follows: TGTGCCAGCAGTTCCCGACAGGTGGGGGAAAAACTGTTTTTT. This gives the protein CASSSRQVGEKLFF. The complete variable domain, with remaining parts taken from reference TRBV28 and TRBJ1-4, reads DVKVTQSSRYLVKRTGEKVFLECVQDMDHENMFWYRQDPGLGLRLIYFSYDVKMKEKGDIPEGYSVSREKKERFSLILESASTNQTSMYLCASSSRQVGEKLFFGSGTQLSVL.

This clone was recorded only once. The V gene is TRBV6-6, the J gene TRBJ1-5; D is uncertain. This CDR3 has 14 residues. Looked up from germline, CDR1 is MNHNY and CDR2 is SVGAGI (reference sequence). Trimming cost V 6 bases and J 1 base, with 10 bases left between them. The CDR3 here is CASSPDASNQPQHF. DNA of the CDR3: TGTGCCAGCAGCCCGGACGCCAGCAATCAGCCCCAGCATTTT.

This sequence joins TRBV6-1 and TRBJ1-2, with 11 bases identical to TRBD1. The CDR3 extends over 15 amino acids. The J segment lost 3 bases and the V segment lost 7 bases, leaving 7 bases of the junction unmatched. CDR1 is MNHNS and CDR2 is SASEGT in the germline V gene. CDR3 DNA sequence: TGTGCCAGCAACCCTCGGACAGGGGGCGACTATGGCTACACCTTC. It is translated as CASNPRTGGDYGYTF.

In this sample, this clone turned up a few times. The rearrangement uses TRBV6-1 and TRBJ1-4; 9 bases are shared with TRBD1. J gave up 7 bases and V 6 bases, and 9 bases lay outside the gene matches. Looked up from germline, CDR1 is MNHNS and CDR2 is SASEGT. CDR3 length equals 15 residues. Here the CDR3 reads CASRRTGDVGEKLFF. The DNA of the CDR3 is TGTGCCAGCAGGCGGACAGGGGATGTAGGTGAAAAACTGTTTTTT.

V usage is TRBV29-1 and J usage is TRBJ2-7; TRBD2 aligns across 7 bases. Germline V gene sequence: CDR1 SQVTM, CDR2 ANQGSEA. After removal of 7 bases from V and 4 bases from J, the junction contained 7 bases not matched to a gene. CDR3 size: 12 residues. The chain's CDR3 is CSAESSGYEQYF. The DNA for the CDR3 is TGCAGCGCCGAATCTAGCGGTTACGAGCAGTACTTC.

The chain joins TRBV6-1 to TRBJ1-1; tentatively, D is TRBD1 (5 bases). CDR3 length equals 13 residues. Per germline, CDR1 MNHNS and CDR2 SASEGT. Trimming pared 6 bases from V and 5 bases from J, leaving 13 bases between. The CDR3 region has the DNA TGTGCCAGCAGGGAAACGACAGAGACTGAAGCTTTCTTT. This gives the protein CASRETTETEAFF.

The sample holds a few counts of this clone. The rearrangement joins TRBV19 to TRBJ2-5; 10 bases are shared with TRBD1. CDR1 and CDR2 from the germline V gene are LNHDA and SQIVND (reference sequence). The CDR3 spans 16 residues. Trimming took 3 bases from V and 4 from J; bases not matched to a gene: 8. CDR3 residues: CASSMGSGTGAETQYF. In DNA form, the CDR3 reads TGTGCCAGTAGTATGGGATCCGGGACAGGGGCAGAGACCCAGTACTTC.